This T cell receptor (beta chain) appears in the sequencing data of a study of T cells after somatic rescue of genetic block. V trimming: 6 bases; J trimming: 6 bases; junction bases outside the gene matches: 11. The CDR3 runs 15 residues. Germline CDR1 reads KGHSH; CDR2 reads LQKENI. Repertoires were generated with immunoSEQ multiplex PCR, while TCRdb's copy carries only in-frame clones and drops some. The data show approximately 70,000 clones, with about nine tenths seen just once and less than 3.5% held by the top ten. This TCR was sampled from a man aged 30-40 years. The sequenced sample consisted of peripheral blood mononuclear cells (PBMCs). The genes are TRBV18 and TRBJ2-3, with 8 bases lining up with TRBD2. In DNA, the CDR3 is TGTGCCAGCTCTTCGAACGGGGGGGCCCCCGATACGCAGTATTTT. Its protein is CASSSNGGAPDTQYF.